The present T cell receptor beta chain was sequenced within a study of beta chain features in type 1 diabetes. About the study: The study examined around 100 million sorted cells across all samples.

Every bit of the isolated RNA underwent reverse transcription, so sequencing read expressed TCRB transcripts. Generated by immunoSEQ multiplex PCR, the TCRdb table keeps only in-frame clones and is missing some. The repertoire holds 200,000 to 250,000 clones, with approximately 11% as singletons. In its sample, this clone was seen many times. Trimming cost V 1 base and J 0 bases, with 6 bases left between them. The CDR3 totals 14 residues. In germline, CDR1 is KGHSY, CDR2 FQNENV. The receptor comes from a man aged 18-30 years in good health. Material: central memory CD4+ T cells from blood. The chain couples TRBV16 to TRBJ2-5, with D unresolved. CDR3 sequence (DNA): TGTGCCAGCAGCCAATTACCGTACCAAGAGACCCAGTACTTC. This gives the protein CASSQLPYQETQYF. The complete variable domain, with remaining parts taken from reference TRBV16 and TRBJ2-5, reads GEEVAQTPKHLVRGEGQKAKLYCAPIKGHSYVFWYQQVLKNEFKFLISFQNENVFDETGMPKERFSAKCLPNSPCSLEIQATKLEDSAVYFCASSQLPYQETQYFGPGTRLLVL.